This TCR beta chain came from a study of OX40 agonist ivuxolimab in advanced cancers. The CDR3 runs 17 residues. Trimming cost V 3 bases and J 4 bases, with 22 bases left between them. Germline V lookup: CDR1 SGDLS, CDR2 YYNGEE. Method: immunoSEQ multiplex PCR; TCRdb's copy keeps in-frame clones and lacks some. The sample shows more than 55,000 clones, approximately 81% of them seen only once. This chain links TRBV9 with TRBJ1-2, with D possibly being TRBD1 (5 bases). The sample here was CD4+ or CD8+ T cells sorted from blood, taken in a trial of the OX40 agonist ivuxolimab. The TCR comes from an adult with an advanced solid tumor such as melanoma, head and neck, liver or kidney cancer. The CDR3 DNA follows: TGTGCCAGCAGCGCTCCCCGGGGGTCCACTAGTCCCTATGGCTACACCTTC. Its protein product is CASSAPRGSTSPYGYTF.